Shown below are 9 T cell receptor beta chains from a single sample sequenced in a study of a mutant IDH1 vaccine in newly diagnosed glioma. Clones were sequenced by immunoSEQ multiplex PCR, and TCRdb holds only the in-frame ones, with some missing. Of 20,000 to 25,000 clones listed, around 93% are singletons. Time point denoted: baseline, week 1 (first vaccination visit). Treatment meaning: pre-vaccination baseline after standard-of-care therapy. The starting material was PBMCs, obtained from a glioma patient treated with radiotherapy, temozolomide or both. These receptors were collected from a middle-aged man with glioma.

The CDR3 nucleotides read TGCGCCAGCAGTCGGGAGGGCCCGGACACCGGGGAGCTGTTTTTT. Translating gives CASSREGPDTGELFF. The rearrangement links TRBV5-1 to TRBJ2-2; 8 bases fit TRBD2. Germline V gene lookup returns CDR1 SGHRS and CDR2 YFSETQ. The CDR3 totals 15 residues. Trimming removed 5 bases from V and 3 bases from J; junction bases left unmatched: 6.

This clone was counted a single time. The J gene is TRBJ2-7, the V gene TRBV2, with 7 bases aligning to TRBD1. Germline assignment: CDR1 SNHLY and CDR2 FYNNEI. The CDR3 length is 14 residues. Unmatched junction bases numbered 12, after V lost 10 bases and J lost 3 bases. The CDR3 coding sequence is TGTGCCACCGACCGCGACAGGGACAACTACGAGCAGTACTTC. Protein: CATDRDRDNYEQYF.

CDR3 bases: TGTGCCAGCAGTTACTCGGACAGGAACACTGAAGCTTTCTTT. It yields the protein CASSYSDRNTEAFF. V is TRBV6-6 and J is TRBJ1-1; a possible D gene is TRBD1 (6 bases). Germline values: CDR1 MNHNY, CDR2 SVGAGI (reference sequence). The V end was cut by 0 bases, the J end by 1 base, with 6 bases between. This CDR3 has 14 amino acids.

This rearrangement joins TRBV11-3 to TRBJ2-5; D call uncertain. The CDR3 totals 13 residues. The germline V and J ends were trimmed by 0 bases and 3 bases, with 5 bases remaining between them. The germline V gene has CDR1 SGHNT and CDR2 YENEEA. CDR3 region: CASSLDSEETQYF. The CDR3 nucleotides read TGTGCCAGCAGCTTAGACAGTGAAGAGACCCAGTACTTC.

J is TRBJ1-1 and V is TRBV15; no definite D call. The CDR3 length is 13 residues. CDR1 and CDR2 (germline): LNHNV, YYDKDF (reference sequence). The V end lost 6 bases, the J end lost 1 base, and 9 bases lay between the germline ends. The CDR3: CATSMSGNTEAFF. In DNA, the CDR3 is TGTGCCACCAGTATGAGTGGGAACACTGAAGCTTTCTTT.

This chain links TRBV28 with TRBJ1-2; TRBD1 matches 12 bases. This CDR3 contains 16 residues. The V and J ends lost 6 bases and 6 bases, in that order; junction bases with no gene match: 11. Germline V gives CDR1 MDHEN, CDR2 SYDVKM. The CDR3 sequence: CASSPPPGQGAHGYTF. Here the CDR3 DNA reads TGTGCCAGCAGCCCTCCGCCGGGACAGGGGGCGCATGGCTACACCTTC.

The V and J genes are TRBV2 and TRBJ2-5; 8 bases are shared with TRBD2. The germline CDR1 and CDR2 sequences are SNHLY and FYNNEI. CDR3 size: 14 residues. Trimming removed 4 bases from V and 4 bases from J; junction bases left unmatched: 5. The CDR3 bases are TGTGCCAGCAGTGGGACGGCGGGGGGAGAGACCCAGTACTTC. Encoded protein: CASSGTAGGETQYF.

V gene TRBV6-5 combines with J gene TRBJ2-7; 11 bases map to TRBD1. Germline V gives CDR1 MNHEY, CDR2 SVGAGI. The CDR3 spans 14 residues. J gave up 3 bases and V 6 bases, and 4 bases lay outside the gene matches. The chain's CDR3 is CASRAGTGGYEQYF. The DNA of the CDR3 is TGTGCCAGCAGGGCCGGGACAGGGGGCTACGAGCAGTACTTC.

The chain employs TRBV23-1 and TRBJ1-2; D is unclear. TRBV23-1 is annotated as an ORF whose role is uncertain. The CDR3 covers 15 residues. V lost 0 bases and J 4 bases, leaving 12 bases between the germline ends. In nucleotides, the CDR3 is TGCGCCAGCAGTCAATCAAGAGAAGGACCCTATGGCTACACCTTC. Encoded protein: CASSQSREGPYGYTF.